The 17 T cell receptor beta chains in this list originate from one sample, sequenced in a study of T cell changes during pregnancy in multiple sclerosis. Clones were read by immunoSEQ multiplex PCR, and TCRdb kept only the in-frame ones, dropping some. The data hold over 85,000 clones, with 80% to 95% observed a single time. The material was peripheral blood, obtained in the first trimester of pregnancy. Source of these receptors: a female donor in good health, enrolled as a control in a pregnancy study.

The chain links TRBV5-8 to TRBJ2-7; TRBD1 aligns across 7 bases. The CDR3 extends over 15 amino acids. CDR1 and CDR2 from the germline V gene are SGHTS and YDEGEE. V was pared by 0 bases and J by 0 bases, with 3 bases of the junction left unmatched. CDR3 amino acids: CASSLARGSSYEQYF. The DNA of the CDR3 is TGTGCCAGCAGCTTGGCCAGGGGGTCCTCCTACGAGCAGTACTTC.

V usage is TRBV18 and J usage is TRBJ2-4, with D tentatively TRBD2 (6 bases). V was shortened by 2 bases and J by 1 base, with 6 bases between the two germline ends. The germline V gene encodes CDR1 KGHSH and CDR2 LQKENI. The CDR3 sequence is 14 residues long. CDR3 bases: TGTGCCAGCTCACCAGGGGGGGCCAAAAACATTCAGTACTTC. This sequence encodes CASSPGGAKNIQYF. The entire variable domain, with the rest obtained from reference TRBV18 and TRBJ2-4, is as follows: NAGVMQNPRHLVRRRGQEARLRCSPMKGHSHVYWYRQLPEEGLKFMVYLQKENIIDESGMPKERFSAEFPKEGPSILRIQQVVRGDSAAYFCASSPGGAKNIQYFGAGTRLSVL.

V and J are TRBV7-6 and TRBJ2-1; 10 bases agree with TRBD2. Germline assignment: CDR1 SGHVS and CDR2 FNYEAQ. J lost 6 bases, V lost 1 base, and 6 bases had no gene match. The CDR3 sequence is 16 residues long. The CDR3 loop is CASSLGYLAGANEQFF. Here the CDR3 DNA reads TGTGCCAGCAGCTTAGGCTATCTAGCGGGGGCCAATGAGCAGTTCTTC.

The chain combines TRBV4-2 with TRBJ2-3; 7 bases align to TRBD2. V lost 3 bases and J lost 4; bases outside the gene matches: 10. The CDR3 loop spans 16 amino acids. CDR1 is LGHNA and CDR2 is YNFKEQ in the germline V gene. Written as DNA, the CDR3 is TGTGCCAGCAGCCAGGTAGCGGGTCCGGACCCAGATACGCAGTATTTT. Protein product: CASSQVAGPDPDTQYF.

This rearrangement joins TRBV7-2 to TRBJ2-2; tentatively, D is TRBD2 (7 bases). The germline CDR1 and CDR2 sequences are SGHTA and FQGNSA. V lost 5 bases to trimming and J lost 6 bases, with 10 bases between them. The CDR3 consists of 13 residues. The CDR3 DNA reads TGTGCCAGCAGCGGAGGGGGGGCCGGGGAGCTGTTTTTT. Translated, it gives CASSGGGAGELFF.

The V call is TRBV18, the J call TRBJ1-3; no reliable D call. V lost 4 bases, J lost 3 bases, and 10 bases lay in between. The germline V gene has CDR1 KGHSH and CDR2 LQKENI. The CDR3 consists of 14 residues. CDR3 in amino acids: CASSLGKYGNTIYF. The CDR3 bases are TGTGCCAGCTCACTCGGGAAGTATGGAAACACCATATATTTT.

A single count supports this clone. V is TRBV5-6 and J is TRBJ2-1; 9 bases are a match to TRBD1. Germline CDR1 is SGHDT and CDR2 is YYEEEE. The V gene end was trimmed by 4 bases and the J gene end by 6 bases; junction bases not matched to a gene: 8. The CDR3 loop spans 15 amino acids. CDR3 sequence reads: CASSRTGGAGNEQFF. CDR3 in DNA: TGTGCCAGCAGCAGAACAGGGGGCGCGGGCAATGAGCAGTTCTTC.

The chain couples TRBV4-2 to TRBJ1-2; D uncertain. CDR1 and CDR2 (germline): LGHNA, YNFKEQ. The CDR3 spans 14 residues. The germline V and J ends were trimmed by 4 bases and 2 bases, with 11 bases remaining between them. CDR3 in amino acids: CASSPGSGNYGYTF. In DNA form, the CDR3 reads TGTGCCAGCAGCCCCGGTTCGGGGAACTATGGCTACACCTTC.

V is TRBV7-2 and J is TRBJ2-7; possible D gene TRBD1, 7 bases. The V and J ends lost 5 bases and 6 bases respectively, with 17 bases between them. The CDR3 contains 14 residues. In germline, CDR1 is SGHTA, CDR2 FQGNSA. CDR3 sequence: CASSTYFRGAEQYF. The CDR3 DNA follows: TGTGCCAGCAGCACCTACTTCAGGGGGGCCGAGCAGTACTTC.

The chain uses TRBV6-5 and TRBJ1-1; D remains ambiguous. Germline CDR1 MNHEY, CDR2 SVGAGI. The CDR3 sequence is 13 residues long. V dropped 7 bases and J dropped 11 bases, with 20 bases sitting between them. CDR3 in amino acids: CASTRAGNSGAFF. CDR3 in DNA: TGTGCCAGCACCCGAGCGGGGAACAGTGGTGCTTTCTTT.

This chain joins TRBV15 and TRBJ1-1; perhaps TRBD1 as D (5 bases). Per germline, CDR1 LNHNV and CDR2 YYDKDF (reference sequence). The V end was cut by 5 bases, the J end by 4 bases, with 14 bases between. CDR3 length: 14 amino acids. The CDR3 DNA reads TGTGCCACCAGCCCTCGTTGGGGCGGCACTGAAGCTTTCTTT. Translated: CATSPRWGGTEAFF.

The chain combines TRBV19 with TRBJ1-1; no clear D gene. This CDR3 is built from 11 residues. Between the trimmed V and J ends, which lost 7 bases and 4 bases, there was a span of 7 bases. CDR1 and CDR2 from the germline V gene are LNHDA and SQIVND (reference sequence). The CDR3 loop reads CASKEGTEAFF. The DNA of the CDR3 is TGTGCCAGTAAGGAGGGCACTGAAGCTTTCTTT. The complete variable domain, with remaining parts taken from reference TRBV19 and TRBJ1-1, reads DGGITQSPKYLFRKEGQNVTLSCEQNLNHDAMYWYRQDPGQGLRLIYYSQIVNDFQKGDIAEGYSVSREKKESFPLTVTSAQKNPTAFYLCASKEGTEAFFGQGTRLTVV.

The V gene is TRBV29-1, the J gene TRBJ2-7; possible D gene TRBD1, 6 bases. This CDR3 spans 11 amino acids. From germline, CDR1 is SQVTM and CDR2 ANQGSEA. Trimming shortened V by 8 bases and J by 9 bases, and 17 bases separated the two germline ends. CDR3 region: CSFRDNQAQYF. The CDR3 nucleotides are TGCAGCTTCCGGGACAATCAAGCGCAGTACTTC.

V and J are TRBV19 and TRBJ2-2, with 8 bases that match TRBD1. V was clipped by 6 bases and J by 7 bases; unmatched bases: 4. Germline values: CDR1 LNHDA, CDR2 SQIVND (reference sequence). CDR3 length: 13 amino acids. The CDR3 DNA is TGTGCCAGTAGGCGACAGGGGTACGGGGAGCTGTTTTTT. Its translation: CASRRQGYGELFF.

J is TRBJ2-5 and V is TRBV11-2; 8 bases are shared with TRBD2. Unmatched junction bases numbered 12, after V lost 5 bases and J lost 1 base. The CDR3 is 17 amino acids. From germline, CDR1 is SGHAT and CDR2 FQNNGV. The chain's CDR3 is CASSPYRGGSAQETQYF. The CDR3 nucleotides read TGTGCCAGCAGCCCCTATCGCGGGGGGAGTGCCCAAGAGACCCAGTACTTC.

This chain uses TRBV29-1 with TRBJ2-1; weak D call: TRBD2 (7 bases). The length of the CDR3 is 15 residues. The germline gives CDR1 SQVTM, CDR2 ANQGSEA. V lost 8 bases, J lost 8 bases, and 25 bases lay in between. The CDR3 spells CSTTPPGGRVDEQFF. The CDR3 DNA sequence: TGCAGCACAACTCCCCCGGGGGGCAGGGTCGATGAGCAGTTCTTC.

This clone was seen a single time. The DNA for the CDR3 is TGCGCCAGCAGCCAAATCGTTTCCCCAGGCTATGGCTACACCTTC. Translated: CASSQIVSPGYGYTF. The chain carries TRBV4-3 and TRBJ1-2; D is ambiguous. The germline V gene encodes CDR1 LGHNA and CDR2 YSLEER. The V and J ends lost 2 bases and 4 bases respectively, with 14 bases between them. The CDR3 extends over 15 amino acids.